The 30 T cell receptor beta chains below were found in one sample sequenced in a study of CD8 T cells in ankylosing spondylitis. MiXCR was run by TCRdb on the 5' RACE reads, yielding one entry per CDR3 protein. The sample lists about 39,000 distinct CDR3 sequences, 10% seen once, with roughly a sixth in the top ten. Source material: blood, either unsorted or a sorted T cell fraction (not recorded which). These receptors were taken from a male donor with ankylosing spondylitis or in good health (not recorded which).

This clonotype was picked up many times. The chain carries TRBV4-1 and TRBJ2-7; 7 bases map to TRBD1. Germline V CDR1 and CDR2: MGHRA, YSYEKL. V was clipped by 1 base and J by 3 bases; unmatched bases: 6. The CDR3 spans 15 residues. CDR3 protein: CASSQGQGGGYEQYF. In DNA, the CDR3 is TGCGCCAGCAGCCAAGGACAGGGTGGGGGCTACGAGCAGTACTTC.

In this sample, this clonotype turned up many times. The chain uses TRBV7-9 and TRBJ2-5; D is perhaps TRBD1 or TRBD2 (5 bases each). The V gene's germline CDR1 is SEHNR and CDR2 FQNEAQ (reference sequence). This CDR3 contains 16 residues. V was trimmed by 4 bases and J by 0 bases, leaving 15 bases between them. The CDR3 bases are TGTGCCAGCAGCTCGACAGTTTGGGGGTACCAAGAGACCCAGTACTTC. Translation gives CASSSTVWGYQETQYF.

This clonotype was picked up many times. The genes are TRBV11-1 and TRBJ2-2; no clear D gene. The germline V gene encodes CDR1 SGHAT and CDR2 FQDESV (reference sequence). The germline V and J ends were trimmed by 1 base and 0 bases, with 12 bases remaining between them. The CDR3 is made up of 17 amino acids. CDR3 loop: CASSLVKQYANTGELFF. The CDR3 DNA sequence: TGTGCCAGCAGCTTAGTAAAGCAGTATGCGAACACCGGGGAGCTGTTTTTT.

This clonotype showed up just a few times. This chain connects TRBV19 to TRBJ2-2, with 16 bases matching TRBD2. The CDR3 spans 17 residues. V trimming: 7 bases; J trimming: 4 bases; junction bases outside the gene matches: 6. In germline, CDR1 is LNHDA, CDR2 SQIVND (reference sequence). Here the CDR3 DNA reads TGTGCCAGTAATCCGGGACTAGCGGGAGGGCCCACCGGGGAGCTGTTTTTT. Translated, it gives CASNPGLAGGPTGELFF.

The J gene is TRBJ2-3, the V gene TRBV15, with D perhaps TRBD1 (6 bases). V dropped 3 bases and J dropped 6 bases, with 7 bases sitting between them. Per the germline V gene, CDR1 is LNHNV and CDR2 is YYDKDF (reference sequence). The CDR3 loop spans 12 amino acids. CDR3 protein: CATSRDSDTQYF. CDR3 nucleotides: TGTGCCACCAGCAGGGACAGTGATACGCAGTATTTT.

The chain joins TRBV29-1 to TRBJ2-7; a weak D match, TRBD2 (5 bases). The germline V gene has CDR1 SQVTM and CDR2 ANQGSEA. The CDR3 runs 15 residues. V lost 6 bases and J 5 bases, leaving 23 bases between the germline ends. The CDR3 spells CSVTPNTRRSDEQYF. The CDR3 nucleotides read TGCAGCGTAACTCCCAATACTAGAAGAAGCGACGAGCAGTACTTC.

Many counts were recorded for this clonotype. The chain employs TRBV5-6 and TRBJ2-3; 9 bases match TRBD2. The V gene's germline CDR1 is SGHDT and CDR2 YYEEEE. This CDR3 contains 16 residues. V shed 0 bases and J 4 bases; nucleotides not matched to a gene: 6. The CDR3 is CASSLGTSVAADTQYF. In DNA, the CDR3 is TGTGCCAGCAGCTTGGGGACTAGCGTTGCGGCAGATACGCAGTATTTT. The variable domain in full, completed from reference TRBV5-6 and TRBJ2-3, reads DAGVTQSPTHLIKTRGQQVTLRCSPKSGHDTVSWYQQALGQGPQFIFQYYEEEERQRGNFPDRFSGHQFPNYSSELNVNALLLGDSALYLCASSLGTSVAADTQYFGPGTRLTVL.

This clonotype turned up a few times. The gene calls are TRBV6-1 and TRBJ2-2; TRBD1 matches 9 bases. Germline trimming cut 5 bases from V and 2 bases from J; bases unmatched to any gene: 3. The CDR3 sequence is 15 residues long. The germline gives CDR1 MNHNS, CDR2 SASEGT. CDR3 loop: CASSMTGGNTGELFF. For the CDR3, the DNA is TGTGCCAGCAGTATGACAGGGGGTAACACCGGGGAGCTGTTTTTT.

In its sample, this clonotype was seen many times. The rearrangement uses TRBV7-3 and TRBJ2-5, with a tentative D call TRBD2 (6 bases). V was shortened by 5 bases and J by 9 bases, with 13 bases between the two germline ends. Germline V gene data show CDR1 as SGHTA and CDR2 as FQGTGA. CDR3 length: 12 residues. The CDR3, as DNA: TGTGCCAGCAGCGAAACGCGGGGAGCCCAGTACTTC. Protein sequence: CASSETRGAQYF.

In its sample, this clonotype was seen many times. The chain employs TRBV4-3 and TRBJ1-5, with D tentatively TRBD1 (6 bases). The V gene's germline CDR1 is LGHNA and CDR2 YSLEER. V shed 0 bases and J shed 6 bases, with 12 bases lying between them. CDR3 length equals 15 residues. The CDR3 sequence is CASSQDRWGAQPQHF. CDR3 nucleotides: TGCGCCAGCAGCCAAGATCGGTGGGGGGCTCAGCCCCAGCATTTT.

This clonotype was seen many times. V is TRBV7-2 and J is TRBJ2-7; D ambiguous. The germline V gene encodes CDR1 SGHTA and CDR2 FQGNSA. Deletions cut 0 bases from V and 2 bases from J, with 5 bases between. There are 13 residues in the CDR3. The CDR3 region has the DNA TGTGCCAGCAGCTTAGCCCCCACCTACGAGCAGTACTTC. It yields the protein CASSLAPTYEQYF.

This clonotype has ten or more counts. The DNA of the CDR3 is TGTGCCAGCAGCCCCTCGTTAGCGGACCAAGAGACCCAGTACTTC. Residues: CASSPSLADQETQYF. The chain uses TRBV7-6 and TRBJ2-5; TRBD2 is a possible D gene (6 bases). The ends were cut back, 5 bases at V and 0 bases at J, with 13 bases in the middle. The CDR3 totals 15 residues. Germline CDR1 SGHVS, CDR2 FNYEAQ.

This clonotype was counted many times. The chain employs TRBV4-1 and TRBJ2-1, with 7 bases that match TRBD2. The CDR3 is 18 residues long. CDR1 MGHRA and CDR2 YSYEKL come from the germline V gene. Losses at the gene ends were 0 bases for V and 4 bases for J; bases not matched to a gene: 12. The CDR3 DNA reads TGCGCCAGCAGCCAAGATTTGGGGGTGGGGGGGGAGTACAATGAGCAGTTCTTC. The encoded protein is CASSQDLGVGGEYNEQFF.

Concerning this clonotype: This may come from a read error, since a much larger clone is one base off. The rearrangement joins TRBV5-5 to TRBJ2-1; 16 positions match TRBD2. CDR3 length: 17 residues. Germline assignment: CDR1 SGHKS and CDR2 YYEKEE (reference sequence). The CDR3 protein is CAISLGTSGRAANEQFF. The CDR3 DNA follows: TGTGCCATCAGCTTGGGGACTAGCGGGAGGGCCGCCAATGAGCAGTTCTTC.

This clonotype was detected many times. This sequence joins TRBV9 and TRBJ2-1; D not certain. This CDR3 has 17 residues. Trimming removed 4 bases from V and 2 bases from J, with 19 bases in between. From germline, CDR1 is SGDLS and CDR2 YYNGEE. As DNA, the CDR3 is TGTGCCAGCAGCCCCGGGTTTAGGCTGGAGACCTACAATGAGCAGTTCTTC. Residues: CASSPGFRLETYNEQFF.

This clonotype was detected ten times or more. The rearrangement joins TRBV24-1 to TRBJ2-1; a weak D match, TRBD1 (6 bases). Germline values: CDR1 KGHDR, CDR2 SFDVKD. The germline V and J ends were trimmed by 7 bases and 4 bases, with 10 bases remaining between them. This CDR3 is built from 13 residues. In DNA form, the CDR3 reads TGTGCCACCAGCAAGCAGGGGTACAATGAGCAGTTCTTC. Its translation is CATSKQGYNEQFF.

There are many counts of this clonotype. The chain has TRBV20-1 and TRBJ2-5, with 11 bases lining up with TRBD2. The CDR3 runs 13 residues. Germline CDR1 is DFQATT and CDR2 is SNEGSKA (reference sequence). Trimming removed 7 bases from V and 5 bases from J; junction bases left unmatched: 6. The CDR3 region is CSVPSGRRETQYF. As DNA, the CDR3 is TGCAGTGTCCCTAGCGGGAGGAGGGAGACCCAGTACTTC.

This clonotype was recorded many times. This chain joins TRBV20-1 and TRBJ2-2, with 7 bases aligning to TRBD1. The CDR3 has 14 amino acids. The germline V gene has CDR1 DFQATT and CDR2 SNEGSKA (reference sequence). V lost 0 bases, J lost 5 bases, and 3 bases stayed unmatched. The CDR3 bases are TGCAGTGCTAGAGAGCTACAGGGGACCGGGGAGCTGTTTTTT. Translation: CSARELQGTGELFF.

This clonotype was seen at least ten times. The CDR3 spells CASSLEGGTGELFF. The CDR3 DNA reads TGCGCCAGCAGCTTGGAGGGGGGGACCGGGGAGCTGTTTTTT. This chain uses TRBV5-1 with TRBJ2-2; a possible D gene is TRBD2 (7 bases). The CDR3 covers 14 residues. V shed 0 bases and J shed 5 bases, with 8 bases lying between them. Germline lookup yields CDR1 SGHRS and CDR2 YFSETQ.

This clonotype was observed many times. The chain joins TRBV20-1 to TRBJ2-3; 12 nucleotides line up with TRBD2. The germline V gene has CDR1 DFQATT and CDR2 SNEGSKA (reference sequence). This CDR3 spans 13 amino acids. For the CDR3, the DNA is TGCAGCAAGAGACTAGCGGGAGCGGATACGCAGTATTTT. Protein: CSKRLAGADTQYF.

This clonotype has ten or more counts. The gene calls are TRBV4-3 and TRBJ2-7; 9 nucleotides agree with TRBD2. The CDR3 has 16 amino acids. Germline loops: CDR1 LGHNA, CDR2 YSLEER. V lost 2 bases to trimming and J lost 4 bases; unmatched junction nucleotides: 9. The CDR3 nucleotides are TGCGCCAGCAGCCAATCCCGAAGTAGCGGGAGATACGAGCAGTACTTC. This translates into CASSQSRSSGRYEQYF.

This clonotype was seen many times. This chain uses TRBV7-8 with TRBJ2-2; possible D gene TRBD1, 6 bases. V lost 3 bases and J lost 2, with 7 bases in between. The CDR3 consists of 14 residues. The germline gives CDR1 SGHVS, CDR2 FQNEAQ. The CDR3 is CASSFGTNTGELFF. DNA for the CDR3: TGTGCCAGCAGCTTCGGGACAAACACCGGGGAGCTGTTTTTT.

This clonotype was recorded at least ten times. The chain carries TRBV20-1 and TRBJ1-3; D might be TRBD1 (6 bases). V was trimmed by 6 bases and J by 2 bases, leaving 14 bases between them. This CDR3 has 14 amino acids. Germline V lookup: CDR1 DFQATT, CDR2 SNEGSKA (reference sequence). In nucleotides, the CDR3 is TGCAGTGCAACGACGGGACAAACTGGAAACACCATATATTTT. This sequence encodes CSATTGQTGNTIYF.

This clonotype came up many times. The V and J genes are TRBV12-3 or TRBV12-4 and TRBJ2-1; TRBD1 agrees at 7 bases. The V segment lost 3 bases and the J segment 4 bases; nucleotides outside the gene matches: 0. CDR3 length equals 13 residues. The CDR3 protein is CASSLGQYNEQFF. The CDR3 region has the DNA TGTGCCAGCAGTTTGGGACAGTACAATGAGCAGTTCTTC.

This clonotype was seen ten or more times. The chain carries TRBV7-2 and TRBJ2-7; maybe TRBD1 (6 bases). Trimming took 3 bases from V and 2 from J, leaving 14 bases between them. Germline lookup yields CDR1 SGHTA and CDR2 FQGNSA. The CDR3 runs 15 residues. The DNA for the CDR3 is TGTGCCAGCAGCTTCTCCTCCGGACAGACCTACGAGCAGTACTTC. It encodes CASSFSSGQTYEQYF.

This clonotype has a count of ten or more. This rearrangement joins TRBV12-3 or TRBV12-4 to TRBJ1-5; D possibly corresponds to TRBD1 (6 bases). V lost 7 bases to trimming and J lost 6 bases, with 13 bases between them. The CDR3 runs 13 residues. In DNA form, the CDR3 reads TGTGCCAGCACTATTAGCAGGGGTCAGCCCCAGCATTTT. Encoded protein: CASTISRGQPQHF.

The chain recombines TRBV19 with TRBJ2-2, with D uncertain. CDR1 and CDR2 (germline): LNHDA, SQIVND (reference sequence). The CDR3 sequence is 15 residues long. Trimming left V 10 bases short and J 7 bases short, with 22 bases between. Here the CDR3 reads CATSGMAGLGGELFF. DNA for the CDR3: TGTGCCACCAGTGGGATGGCTGGCTTGGGCGGGGAGCTGTTTTTT.

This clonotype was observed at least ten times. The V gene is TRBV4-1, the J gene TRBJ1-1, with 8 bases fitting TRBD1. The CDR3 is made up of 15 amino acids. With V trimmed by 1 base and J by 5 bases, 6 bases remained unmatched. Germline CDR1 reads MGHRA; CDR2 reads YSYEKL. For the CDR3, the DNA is TGCGCCAGCAGCCAAGTGCAGGGGGCGCAAACTGAAGCTTTCTTT. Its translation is CASSQVQGAQTEAFF.

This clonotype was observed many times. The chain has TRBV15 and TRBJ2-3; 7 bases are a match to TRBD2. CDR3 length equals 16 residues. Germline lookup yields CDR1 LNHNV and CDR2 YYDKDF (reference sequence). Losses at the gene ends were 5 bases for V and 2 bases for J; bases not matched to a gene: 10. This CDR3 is CATSGLKRDLTDTQYF. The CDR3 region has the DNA TGTGCCACCAGCGGATTAAAGCGGGACCTCACAGATACGCAGTATTTT. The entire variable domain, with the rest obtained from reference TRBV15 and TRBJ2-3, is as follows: DAMVIQNPRYQVTQFGKPVTLSCSQTLNHNVMYWYQQKSSQAPKLLFHYYDKDFNNEADTPDNFQSRRPNTSFCFLDIRSPGLGDTAMYLCATSGLKRDLTDTQYFGPGTRLTVL.

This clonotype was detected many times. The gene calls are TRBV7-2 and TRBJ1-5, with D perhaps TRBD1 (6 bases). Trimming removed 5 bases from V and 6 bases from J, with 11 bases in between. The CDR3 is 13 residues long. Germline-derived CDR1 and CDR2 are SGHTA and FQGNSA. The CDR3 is CASSPGGPQPQHF. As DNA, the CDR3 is TGTGCCAGCAGCCCGGGGGGGCCTCAGCCCCAGCATTTT.